What follows are 15 T cell receptor beta chains derived from one specimen sequenced in a study of blood T cells in healthy people across ages (dated by TCRdb to about 2015). To prepare the library, 5' RACE was applied. TCRdb names Illumina HiSeq 2500 as the instrument used. The second PCR ran for roughly 7 to 12 cycles and used a J-beta primer mix along with a sample-barcoded 5' primer. Using fastp at Q25 and MiXCR, TCRdb reprocessed the public reads and kept productive beta chains. Each entry is one CDR3 protein sequence, shown with its most common DNA and genes. Counted in this sample were roughly 1,000,000 distinct CDR3 sequences; almost 25% of them appeared once. The top ten hold about 0.72% of the sample. The sample was also linked to a second study, of T cells of mothers and their children.

The sample consisted of blood. These receptors all come from a girl aged 2-9 years in good health.

This clonotype was observed a few times. V usage is TRBV29-1 and J usage is TRBJ2-1, with TRBD1 identical over 9 bases. This CDR3 comprises 15 residues. Germline V gene data show CDR1 as SQVTM and CDR2 as ANQGSEA. The V segment lost 1 base and the J segment 10 bases; nucleotides outside the gene matches: 11. In DNA form, the CDR3 reads TGCAGCGTTGAAGGATTACAGGGGGCCATCGACGAGCAGTTCTTC. Amino acids: CSVEGLQGAIDEQFF.

In this sample, this clonotype turned up a few times. The chain is built from TRBV6-2 or TRBV6-3 and TRBJ2-4; TRBD2 is a possible D gene (5 bases). This CDR3 contains 14 residues. Germline V CDR1 and CDR2: MNHEY, SVGEGT. Trimming took off 5 bases at V and 0 bases at J, with 8 bases between the two ends. Written as DNA, the CDR3 is TGTGCCAGCAGTGGGAGCCAAGCCAAAAACATTCAGTACTTC. Its protein is CASSGSQAKNIQYF.

The chain recombines TRBV9 with TRBJ2-2; TRBD2 matches at 11 bases. Looked up from germline, CDR1 is SGDLS and CDR2 is YYNGEE. With V trimmed by 4 bases and J by 7 bases, 9 bases remained unmatched. The CDR3 runs 16 residues. The CDR3 DNA is TGTGCCAGCAGCCCCCGACTAGCGGGGACCGGCGGGGAGCTGTTTTTT. Its translation: CASSPRLAGTGGELFF.

The chain carries TRBV7-8 and TRBJ2-3; D tentatively reads TRBD1 or TRBD2 (5 bases each). The V and J ends lost 2 bases and 4 bases respectively, with 13 bases between them. CDR1 SGHVS and CDR2 FQNEAQ come from the germline V gene. The CDR3 totals 15 residues. The DNA for the CDR3 is TGTGCCAGCAGCTTATTTGTGGGGGAACCAGATACGCAGTATTTT. This encodes CASSLFVGEPDTQYF.

This chain links TRBV4-1 with TRBJ2-3, with D tentatively TRBD1 (5 bases). CDR3 length: 14 amino acids. V lost 2 bases and J 5 bases, leaving 11 bases between the germline ends. From germline, CDR1 is MGHRA and CDR2 YSYEKL. The CDR3 bases are TGCGCCAGCAGCCAAATCGCAGGGCAAGATACGCAGTATTTT. This translates into CASSQIAGQDTQYF.

The V gene is TRBV11-2, the J gene TRBJ1-2; 12 nucleotides match TRBD1. The trim removed 1 base at V and 8 bases at J, leaving 2 bases unmatched. The CDR3 is 14 residues long. Germline CDR1 SGHAT, CDR2 FQNNGV. For the CDR3, the DNA is TGTGCCAGCAGCTTAGTAGGGACAGGGGGCGGCTACACCTTC. Its translation: CASSLVGTGGGYTF.

The chain joins TRBV7-2 to TRBJ1-6, with D uncertain. V lost 2 bases to trimming and J lost 12 bases, with 11 bases between them. The CDR3 extends over 13 amino acids. Per the germline V gene, CDR1 is SGHTA and CDR2 is FQGNSA. CDR3 loop: CASSLSTEIPLHF. The CDR3 DNA sequence: TGTGCCAGCAGCTTATCAACAGAGATACCCCTCCACTTT.

This clonotype turned up a few times. The J gene is TRBJ2-5, the V gene TRBV7-6, with TRBD1 identical over 8 bases. The J call may be wrong; the DNA end is better matched by TRBJ2-7. CDR3 size: 13 residues. Per germline, CDR1 SGHVS and CDR2 FNYEAQ. In nucleotides, the CDR3 is TGTGCCAGCAGCTTAAGACAGGGGAACGAGCAGTACTTC. Its translation: CASSLRQGNEQYF.

This clonotype was picked up a small number of times. The rearrangement links TRBV27 to TRBJ1-4, with 10 bases that match TRBD1. The CDR3 consists of 14 residues. V dropped 5 bases and J dropped 7; count of bases not matched to a gene: 4. Germline V gives CDR1 MNHEY, CDR2 SMNVEV (reference sequence). The DNA of the CDR3 is TGTGCCAGCAGTCACGGGACAGGGGTTGAAAAACTGTTTTTT. Translated, it gives CASSHGTGVEKLFF.

The chain couples TRBV18 to TRBJ2-5; D not certain. V dropped 0 bases and J dropped 5 bases, with 4 bases sitting between them. CDR3 length equals 12 residues. Germline V gene sequence: CDR1 KGHSH, CDR2 LQKENI. The CDR3 region is CASSPPRETQYF. In nucleotides, the CDR3 is TGTGCCAGCTCACCACCGAGGGAGACCCAGTACTTC. The entire variable domain, with the rest obtained from reference TRBV18 and TRBJ2-5, is as follows: NAGVMQNPRHLVRRRGQEARLRCSPMKGHSHVYWYRQLPEEGLKFMVYLQKENIIDESGMPKERFSAEFPKEGPSILRIQQVVRGDSAAYFCASSPPRETQYFGPGTRLLVL.

This chain connects TRBV4-1 to TRBJ2-7; D possibly corresponds to TRBD1 (5 bases). This CDR3 has 16 residues. Germline-derived CDR1 and CDR2 are MGHRA and YSYEKL. Trimming took off 6 bases at V and 3 bases at J, with 21 bases between the two ends. The CDR3 loop reads CASRPTTMTAYYEQYF. The CDR3 region has the DNA TGCGCCAGCAGACCAACCACTATGACAGCTTACTACGAGCAGTACTTC.

The sample holds a few counts of this clonotype. This CDR3 reads CASSPLQGPYGYTF. For the CDR3, the DNA is TGTGCCAGCAGTCCCTTACAGGGCCCCTATGGCTACACCTTC. V and J are TRBV12-3 or TRBV12-4 and TRBJ1-2; tentatively, D is TRBD1 (6 bases). The CDR3 contains 14 residues. The V end was cut by 5 bases, the J end by 4 bases, with 14 bases between.

V is TRBV20-1 and J is TRBJ2-5; TRBD1 aligns across 10 bases. The J call is uncertain, as TRBJ2-7 better fits the DNA end. CDR3 length: 16 amino acids. Germline CDR1 reads DFQATT; CDR2 reads SNEGSKA (reference sequence). This CDR3 is CSAFTISGQGSYEQYF. In nucleotides, the CDR3 is TGCAGTGCCTTCACCATTTCGGGACAGGGGTCCTACGAGCAGTACTTC.

This clonotype was counted only a few times. The chain employs TRBV7-9 and TRBJ2-5, with TRBD2 matching over 10 bases. CDR1 is SEHNR and CDR2 is FQNEAQ in the germline V gene (reference sequence). This CDR3 has 14 residues. The V and J ends lost 6 bases and 6 bases, in that order; junction bases with no gene match: 7. CDR3 in DNA: TGTGCCAGCAGTTTACTAGCGGGGTTGAAGACCCAGTACTTC. It encodes CASSLLAGLKTQYF.

This clonotype was observed a handful of times. J is TRBJ1-4 and V is TRBV12-3 or TRBV12-4; the D is unclear. The CDR3 totals 16 residues. The V and J ends lost 3 bases and 5 bases respectively, with 16 bases between them. CDR3 residues: CASSLGTRSKNEKLFF. CDR3 DNA sequence: TGTGCCAGCAGTTTGGGTACACGCTCCAAAAATGAAAAACTGTTTTTT.